This T cell receptor beta chain derives from a study of T cell changes during pregnancy in multiple sclerosis. This CDR3 has 14 residues. Germline loops: CDR1 GTSNPN, CDR2 SVGIG (reference sequence). V was pared by 0 bases and J by 3 bases, with 9 bases between. Profiled with immunoSEQ multiplex PCR; TCRdb holds only in-frame clones, not every one. The table records about 30,000 clones, under 95% of them present only once. The receptor was derived from a female donor with multiple sclerosis, enrolled in a pregnancy study. Sequencing was performed on CD8+ T cells from peripheral blood mononuclear cells, taken before pregnancy. The chain has TRBV30 and TRBJ1-5; D unclear. The CDR3 region has the DNA TGTGCCTGGAGTGTACGTCGGGTCAATCAGCCCCAGCATTTT. Protein product: CAWSVRRVNQPQHF.